Below, 18 T cell receptor beta chains from the same sample are listed, as sequenced in a study of CD8 T cell repertoires and HIV-1 epitope variants. Sequenced by immunoSEQ multiplex PCR; TCRdb stores in-frame clones only, minus some. The repertoire holds several thousand clones, with more than 50% as singletons. Their cognate antigens are unknown. What was sequenced was cultured CD8+ T cells derived from PBMCs. The source of these receptors is a male donor with HIV.

The chain links TRBV28 to TRBJ1-5; D is uncertain. CDR3 size: 17 residues. Germline values: CDR1 MDHEN, CDR2 SYDVKM. The V end lost 7 bases, the J end lost 0 bases, and 19 bases lay between the germline ends. The CDR3 region is CASNSDAWPYSNQPQHF. The DNA of the CDR3 is TGTGCCAGCAATTCGGACGCCTGGCCCTATAGCAATCAGCCCCAGCATTTT.

The genes are TRBV10-2 and TRBJ1-2; TRBD1 might be the D (6 bases). Germline values: CDR1 WSHSY, CDR2 SAAADI. The CDR3 sequence is 14 residues long. With 3 bases removed from V and 8 bases from J, the gap between germline ends came to 16 bases. The CDR3 sequence: CASSDSHRAAGYTF. The CDR3 nucleotides are TGCGCCAGCAGTGACTCTCACAGGGCGGCGGGCTACACCTTC.

The chain links TRBV6-5 to TRBJ2-7, with unresolved D. V shed 0 bases and J shed 0 bases, with 9 bases lying between them. There are 15 residues in the CDR3. From germline, CDR1 is MNHEY and CDR2 SVGAGI. The CDR3 loop reads CASSYSTSGSYEQYF. As DNA, the CDR3 is TGTGCCAGCAGTTACTCGACATCCGGCTCCTACGAGCAGTACTTC.

The chain uses TRBV7-2 and TRBJ2-3; the D call may be TRBD1 or TRBD2 (7 bases each). Germline CDR1 and CDR2: SGHTA and FQGNSA. V was clipped by 2 bases and J by 3 bases, with 12 bases between them. CDR3 length equals 15 residues. As DNA, the CDR3 is TGTGCCAGCAGCTTATACAGGGGAGGGACAGATACGCAGTATTTT. Its translation is CASSLYRGGTDTQYF.

This chain links TRBV10-2 with TRBJ2-7, with a tentative D call TRBD1 (5 bases). Germline CDR1 reads WSHSY; CDR2 reads SAAADI. The V gene lost 3 bases and the J gene lost 4 bases, with 13 bases spanning the gap. This CDR3 comprises 14 residues. As DNA, the CDR3 is TGCGCCAGCAGTGACTGGGGCAGGACGTACGAGCAGTACTTC. This encodes CASSDWGRTYEQYF.

The chain links TRBV13 to TRBJ2-2, with D perhaps being TRBD1 or TRBD2 (5 bases each). The CDR3 contains 16 residues. Germline V gene data show CDR1 as PRHDT and CDR2 as FYEKMQ (reference sequence). The V end lost 4 bases, the J end lost 8 bases, and 20 bases lay between the germline ends. DNA of the CDR3: TGTGCCAGCAGCTCCGCGGAATGGGGGATTTTAGGGGAGCTGTTTTTT. Translated, it gives CASSSAEWGILGELFF.

This clone was seen just once. CDR3 amino acids: CASSPEGRLSYEQYF. In DNA form, the CDR3 reads TGTGCCAGCAGCCCAGAAGGCAGGCTGTCCTACGAGCAGTACTTC. This rearrangement joins TRBV27 to TRBJ2-7; D gene unclear. The CDR3 has 15 residues. CDR1 MNHEY and CDR2 SMNVEV come from the germline V gene (reference sequence). The V and J ends lost 6 bases and 1 base respectively, with 16 bases between them.

The table lists this clone with a few counts. The rearrangement links TRBV10-2 to TRBJ1-1, with D perhaps TRBD1 (5 bases). The germline V gene has CDR1 WSHSY and CDR2 SAAADI. The CDR3 is 14 residues long. Trimming stripped 5 bases from V and 9 bases from J, with 19 bases between. This chain's CDR3 is CASSPTGETGQAFF. Here the CDR3 DNA reads TGCGCCAGCAGTCCCACGGGGGAAACAGGACAAGCTTTCTTT.

This sequence joins TRBV2 and TRBJ2-7, with 9 bases that match TRBD1. The junction had 8 bases not matched to a gene; V was cut back by 8 bases and J by 3 bases. The CDR3 extends over 14 amino acids. CDR1 and CDR2 from the germline V gene are SNHLY and FYNNEI. The CDR3: CASEGRTGDYEQYF. The CDR3 DNA is TGTGCCAGCGAGGGTCGGACAGGGGACTACGAGCAGTACTTC.

V usage is TRBV5-1 and J usage is TRBJ2-1; D call uncertain. Trimming left V 0 bases short and J 1 base short, with 14 bases between. Germline V gene data show CDR1 as SGHRS and CDR2 as YFSETQ. CDR3 size: 17 residues. In DNA form, the CDR3 reads TGCGCCAGCAGCTTGGACCTCAACTCCGGTTCCTACAATGAGCAGTTCTTC. This sequence encodes CASSLDLNSGSYNEQFF.

This chain connects TRBV4-3 to TRBJ2-1; TRBD1 matches 8 bases. This CDR3 has 15 amino acids. With V trimmed by 0 bases and J by 7 bases, 5 bases remained unmatched. Germline CDR1 LGHNA, CDR2 YSLEER. The CDR3: CASSQESNRGNEQFF. The CDR3 nucleotides read TGCGCCAGCAGCCAAGAGTCGAACAGGGGGAATGAGCAGTTCTTC.

This clone has more than one count but fewer than ten. The chain carries TRBV7-2 and TRBJ2-7, with a weak D call TRBD2 (6 bases). The CDR3 loop spans 14 amino acids. Trimming took off 1 base at V and 9 bases at J, with 16 bases between the two ends. The germline gives CDR1 SGHTA, CDR2 FQGNSA. CDR3 nucleotide sequence: TGTGCCAGCAGCTTAGGATGGGATTCAGCGGGGCAGTACTTC. As protein: CASSLGWDSAGQYF.

The table lists this clone with a count of one. This chain uses TRBV6-9 with TRBJ2-3, with TRBD1 matching 11 bases. The V gene's germline CDR1 is MNHGY and CDR2 SVAAGI. The CDR3 spans 16 residues. V was clipped by 6 bases and J by 5 bases; unmatched bases: 10. CDR3 amino acids: CASRDSDRGQGDTQYF. Here the CDR3 DNA reads TGTGCCAGCAGGGACTCGGACAGGGGGCAGGGAGATACGCAGTATTTT.

DNA for the CDR3: TGTGCCAGCAGTTCAATCTCCTACGAGCAGTACTTC. This encodes CASSSISYEQYF. The chain uses TRBV28 and TRBJ2-7, with D hard to call. Germline V gives CDR1 MDHEN, CDR2 SYDVKM. CDR3 length: 12 residues. The germline V and J ends were trimmed by 4 bases and 0 bases, with 4 bases remaining between them.

This clone was seen more than once but under ten times. The chain links TRBV9 to TRBJ1-1; maybe TRBD1 (6 bases). The CDR3 spans 14 residues. Trimming left V 3 bases short and J 2 bases short, with 11 bases between. CDR1 is SGDLS and CDR2 is YYNGEE in the germline V gene. The CDR3 DNA is TGTGCCAGCAGCGCCGGGACAACTAACACTGAAGCTTTCTTT. Its protein product is CASSAGTTNTEAFF.

The genes are TRBV12-5 and TRBJ2-6; no definite D call. Germline CDR1 and CDR2: LGHNT and FRNRAP. Trimming pared 5 bases from V and 5 bases from J, leaving 16 bases between. The CDR3 is made up of 16 amino acids. The CDR3 is CASGSLRQSRANVLTF. The CDR3 DNA sequence: TGTGCTAGTGGTAGTTTACGACAAAGTCGGGCCAACGTCCTGACTTTC.

This clone was seen a handful of times. This chain's CDR3 is CASSLKQGEGSYNEQFF. In DNA, the CDR3 is TGTGCCAGCAGTTTAAAACAGGGTGAGGGCTCCTACAATGAGCAGTTCTTC. The V and J genes are TRBV27 and TRBJ2-1; D is perhaps TRBD1 (6 bases). This CDR3 has 17 residues. Per the germline V gene, CDR1 is MNHEY and CDR2 is SMNVEV (reference sequence). The ends were cut back, 2 bases at V and 0 bases at J, with 14 bases in the middle.

The rearrangement uses TRBV6-1 and TRBJ1-1; possible D gene TRBD1, 6 bases. CDR1 is MNHNS, CDR2 SASEGT, per germline. The CDR3 has 17 residues. The germline V and J ends were trimmed by 0 bases and 5 bases, with 19 bases remaining between them. In DNA, the CDR3 is TGTGCCAGCAGTGAAGCGTCCCCAGGCAGGGGTAGGACTGAAGCTTTCTTT. It specifies CASSEASPGRGRTEAFF.